The TCR beta chain under discussion was sequenced for a study of blood T cell repertoires in COVID-19. Study in general: Samples taken during acute and convalescent COVID-19 were collected in the United States, Italy and Spain. PBMCs, B-cell-depleted T cells, or T cells were the source of the cDNA or gDNA that made up the material.

From germline, CDR1 is SGHAT and CDR2 FQNNGV. Trimming took off 4 bases at V and 3 bases at J, with 16 bases between the two ends. The CDR3 is made up of 16 amino acids. Authors' processing steps: The authors estimated nucleated cell counts from reference gene primer amplification. Only in-frame clones appear in the TCRdb table, and some are missing; sequencing was by immunoSEQ multiplex PCR. The V and J calls and the clone size are those of that table, but D and trimming were determined from the DNA. The sample shows roughly 200,000 clones, around 90% of them seen only once. Specimen: peripheral blood. The chain recombines TRBV11-2 with TRBJ1-3, with D possibly being TRBD1 (5 bases). This TCR was sampled from a man between 18 and 35 years old with active or convalescent COVID-19. As DNA, the CDR3 is TGTGCCAGCAGCTCCGTTCCCGGGGGGTTTGGAAACACCATATATTTT. It is translated as CASSSVPGGFGNTIYF.